The 27 T cell receptor beta chains listed next were all sequenced from one sample in a study of blood T cell repertoires in COVID-19. Clones were read by immunoSEQ multiplex PCR, and TCRdb kept only the in-frame ones, dropping some. The sample carries 230,000 or so clones, roughly 82% recorded once. The specimen sequenced was peripheral blood. These receptors were collected from a woman aged 40 to 50 who had recovered from COVID-19.

This rearrangement joins TRBV6-2 or TRBV6-3 to TRBJ2-7; 11 nucleotides agree with TRBD2. The CDR3 contains 16 residues. Per germline, CDR1 MNHEY and CDR2 SVGEGT. The V and J ends lost 2 bases and 3 bases, in that order; junction bases with no gene match: 6. CDR3 region: CASSYLASGGLYEQYF. Written as DNA, the CDR3 is TGTGCCAGCAGTTACCTCGCTAGCGGGGGGCTCTACGAGCAGTACTTC.

The chain recombines TRBV19 with TRBJ2-5; perhaps TRBD1 as D (5 bases). CDR1 and CDR2 from the germline V gene are LNHDA and SQIVND (reference sequence). The V gene lost 3 bases and the J gene lost 3 bases, with 11 bases spanning the gap. This CDR3 comprises 14 residues. DNA for the CDR3: TGTGCCAGTAGTATGTTAGGGGCCGAAGAGACCCAGTACTTC. Its translation is CASSMLGAEETQYF.

The J gene is TRBJ2-3, the V gene TRBV11-2; 9 nucleotides match TRBD2. Trimming removed 2 bases from V and 8 bases from J; junction bases left unmatched: 14. Germline V gene data show CDR1 as SGHAT and CDR2 as FQNNGV. The CDR3 consists of 17 residues. The CDR3 sequence is CASSLILGSSGVTTQYF. CDR3 bases: TGTGCCAGCAGCTTAATCTTAGGCTCTAGCGGGGTGACTACGCAGTATTTT.

The V gene is TRBV7-2, the J gene TRBJ2-3; TRBD2 is a possible D gene (5 bases). Per germline, CDR1 SGHTA and CDR2 FQGNSA. V was shortened by 1 base and J by 0 bases, with 8 bases between the two germline ends. The CDR3 is made up of 15 amino acids. The CDR3: CASSLVGSSTDTQYF. CDR3 coding DNA: TGTGCCAGCAGCTTAGTGGGGAGTAGCACAGATACGCAGTATTTT.

This clone was detected a few times. This chain links TRBV7-2 with TRBJ1-5; maybe TRBD1 (5 bases). V was cut by 5 bases and J by 7 bases, with 15 bases left in between. Germline CDR1 and CDR2: SGHTA and FQGNSA. CDR3 length equals 14 residues. The CDR3: CASSLRRGGQPQHF. The CDR3 region has the DNA TGTGCCAGCAGCCTACGGAGGGGCGGGCAGCCCCAGCATTTT. Complete variable domain (other parts from reference TRBV7-2 and TRBJ1-5): GAGVSQSPSNKVTEKGKDVELRCDPISGHTALYWYRQSLGQGLEFLIYFQGNSAPDKSGLPSDRFSAERTGGSVSTLTIQRTQQEDSAVYLCASSLRRGGQPQHFGDGTRLSIL.

The chain couples TRBV3-1 (or the pseudogene TRBV3-2) to TRBJ2-6, with a possible D match to TRBD1 (6 bases). Trimming took 9 bases from V and 2 from J, leaving 17 bases between them. This CDR3 has 16 amino acids. The germline V gene has CDR1 LGHDT and CDR2 YNNKEL (reference sequence). CDR3 sequence: CARRGRGRAGANVLTF. The CDR3 DNA reads as TGTGCCAGGAGGGGCAGGGGAAGGGCTGGGGCCAACGTCCTGACTTTC.

The chain uses TRBV12-5 and TRBJ1-6; D gene ambiguous. CDR1 LGHNT and CDR2 FRNRAP come from the germline V gene. The V gene lost 7 bases and the J gene lost 5 bases, with 6 bases spanning the gap. This CDR3 is 12 amino acids long. The CDR3 bases are TGTGCTAGTGCCCTTAATAATTCACCCCTCCACTTT. Protein product: CASALNNSPLHF.

The chain has TRBV5-1 and TRBJ1-4; possibly TRBD1 for D (5 bases). Germline-derived CDR1 and CDR2 are SGHRS and YFSETQ. Trimming took 0 bases from V and 7 from J, leaving 16 bases between them. This CDR3 comprises 16 residues. CDR3 sequence: CASSLEAGVSSEKLFF. The CDR3 DNA reads TGCGCCAGCAGCTTGGAGGCGGGGGTTTCAAGTGAAAAACTGTTTTTT. The variable domain in full, completed from reference TRBV5-1 and TRBJ1-4, reads KAGVTQTPRYLIKTRGQQVTLSCSPISGHRSVSWYQQTPGQGLQFLFEYFSETQRNKGNFPGRFSGRQFSNSRSEMNVSTLELGDSALYLCASSLEAGVSSEKLFFGSGTQLSVL.

In this sample, this clone turned up a few times. This sequence joins TRBV4-3 and TRBJ2-2, with D possibly TRBD2 on 5 matching bases. The V and J ends lost 0 bases and 5 bases respectively, with 7 bases between them. CDR1 LGHNA and CDR2 YSLEER come from the germline V gene. The CDR3 is 14 residues long. The CDR3 DNA sequence: TGCGCCAGCAGCCAAGATTGGACTACCGGGGAGCTGTTTTTT. Amino acids: CASSQDWTTGELFF.

The chain combines TRBV18 with TRBJ1-6, with 9 bases fitting TRBD1. The CDR3 has 16 amino acids. J lost 6 bases, V lost 3 bases, and 6 bases had no gene match. Per germline, CDR1 KGHSH and CDR2 LQKENI. CDR3 DNA sequence: TGTGCCAGCTCACCTTCTGGGGACAGGGTTAATTCACCCCTCCACTTT. This sequence encodes CASSPSGDRVNSPLHF. The full variable domain, with the rest looked up from reference TRBV18 and TRBJ1-6, is NAGVMQNPRHLVRRRGQEARLRCSPMKGHSHVYWYRQLPEEGLKFMVYLQKENIIDESGMPKERFSAEFPKEGPSILRIQQVVRGDSAAYFCASSPSGDRVNSPLHFGNGTRLTVT.

The rearrangement joins TRBV19 to TRBJ1-6; D perhaps matches TRBD1 (6 bases). The V end lost 5 bases, the J end lost 7 bases, and 12 bases lay between the germline ends. Germline V gene lookup returns CDR1 LNHDA and CDR2 SQIVND (reference sequence). CDR3 length: 14 amino acids. CDR3 in amino acids: CASSARTGNSPLHF. The CDR3 nucleotides are TGTGCCAGTAGTGCCCGAACAGGGAATTCACCCCTCCACTTT.

This sequence joins TRBV28 and TRBJ1-5, with D perhaps matching TRBD1 (5 bases). Germline CDR1 is MDHEN and CDR2 is SYDVKM. This CDR3 contains 12 residues. V was clipped by 6 bases and J by 4 bases, with 7 bases between them. The CDR3 DNA sequence: TGTGCCAGCAGGTCAGGGAATCAGCCCCAGCATTTT. Amino acid sequence: CASRSGNQPQHF.

This clone has only one observation. The gene calls are TRBV6-5 and TRBJ2-5; no clear D. The V end was cut by 0 bases, the J end by 7 bases, with 9 bases between. CDR3 length: 13 residues. Per the germline V gene, CDR1 is MNHEY and CDR2 is SVGAGI. This CDR3 reads CASSYSSTGTQYF. DNA for the CDR3: TGTGCCAGCAGTTACTCGAGTACGGGGACCCAGTACTTC.

This chain connects TRBV7-8 to TRBJ1-5, with TRBD1 identical over 7 bases. Trimming removed 4 bases from V and 2 bases from J; junction bases left unmatched: 14. Per the germline V gene, CDR1 is SGHVS and CDR2 is FQNEAQ. This CDR3 is 18 amino acids long. The CDR3 reads CASSYLSGGGVGNQPQHF. Written as DNA, the CDR3 is TGTGCCAGCAGCTATTTATCCGGAGGGGGCGTAGGCAATCAGCCCCAGCATTTT.

This rearrangement joins TRBV11-3 to TRBJ2-7, with a tentative D call TRBD1 (6 bases). V lost 5 bases, J lost 0 bases, and 14 bases lay in between. This CDR3 comprises 15 residues. The germline V gene encodes CDR1 SGHNT and CDR2 YENEEA. CDR3 amino acids: CASSPGTLISYEQYF. In DNA, the CDR3 is TGTGCCAGCAGCCCCGGGACACTAATCTCCTACGAGCAGTACTTC.

This clone was seen just once. The V call is TRBV2, the J call TRBJ1-6; D unclear. V was pared by 8 bases and J by 7 bases, with 15 bases between. CDR1 SNHLY and CDR2 FYNNEI come from the germline V gene. The CDR3 length is 14 residues. The CDR3, as DNA: TGTGCCAGCGGAAAAGAAACTACAAATTCACCCCTCCACTTT. It translates to CASGKETTNSPLHF.

The J gene is TRBJ2-3, the V gene TRBV15; possible D gene TRBD1, 5 bases. Trimming took 0 bases from V and 0 from J, leaving 7 bases between them. This CDR3 spans 15 amino acids. CDR1 LNHNV and CDR2 YYDKDF come from the germline V gene (reference sequence). CDR3 loop: CATSRDRTSTDTQYF. CDR3 nucleotides: TGTGCCACCAGCAGAGATAGGACAAGCACAGATACGCAGTATTTT.

There are a few counts of this clone. The chain uses TRBV19 and TRBJ2-7; 9 bases fit TRBD1. Germline CDR1 and CDR2: LNHDA and SQIVND (reference sequence). J gave up 2 bases and V 6 bases, and 8 bases lay outside the gene matches. This CDR3 comprises 15 residues. The CDR3 nucleotides read TGTGCCAGTAGCCCCAAGGGACAGGGTACCTACGAGCAGTACTTC. It encodes CASSPKGQGTYEQYF.

The gene calls are TRBV27 and TRBJ1-1, with D maybe TRBD1 (5 bases). Germline CDR1 is MNHEY and CDR2 is SMNVEV (reference sequence). V was clipped by 3 bases and J by 2 bases, with 13 bases between them. This CDR3 is 15 amino acids long. CDR3 sequence (DNA): TGTGCCAGCAGTTTTATCGACAGATATAACACTGAAGCTTTCTTT. It codes for CASSFIDRYNTEAFF.

The chain recombines TRBV11-2 with TRBJ1-1; 8 bases map to TRBD1. Germline V gives CDR1 SGHAT, CDR2 FQNNGV. With 0 bases clipped from V and 11 bases from J, the junction kept 8 bases outside the gene matches. The CDR3 loop spans 14 amino acids. In DNA form, the CDR3 reads TGTGCCAGCAGCTTAGATTGGGCAGGGGGCCTGGCTTTCTTT. Its translation is CASSLDWAGGLAFF.

This rearrangement joins TRBV2 to TRBJ2-5, with D perhaps TRBD2 (6 bases). V lost 6 bases and J 2 bases, leaving 13 bases between the germline ends. The CDR3 is 14 residues long. CDR1 is SNHLY, CDR2 FYNNEI, per germline. In nucleotides, the CDR3 is TGTGCCAGCAGCCCATGGGCGGGACAAGAGACCCAGTACTTC. Its translation: CASSPWAGQETQYF. The full variable domain, rest sourced from reference TRBV2 and TRBJ2-5, is EPEVTQTPSHQVTQMGQEVILRCVPISNHLYFYWYRQILGQKVEFLVSFYNNEISEKSEIFDDQFSVERPDGSNFTLKIRSTKLEDSAMYFCASSPWAGQETQYFGPGTRLLVL.

Comment on this clone: The same CDR3 is also encoded by other DNA sequences in this sample. For the CDR3, the DNA is TGTGCCAGCACCCCCGGGAGCAATCAGCCCCAGCATTTT. This sequence encodes CASTPGSNQPQHF. The genes are TRBV12-3 or TRBV12-4 and TRBJ1-5; D remains unclear. V was shortened by 7 bases and J by 1 base, with 8 bases between the two germline ends. The CDR3 contains 13 residues.

This sequence joins TRBV28 and TRBJ1-2, with D perhaps TRBD1 (6 bases). Germline V gene sequence: CDR1 MDHEN, CDR2 SYDVKM. The CDR3 consists of 14 residues. The germline V and J ends were trimmed by 1 base and 5 bases, with 11 bases remaining between them. The CDR3, as DNA: TGTGCCAGCAGTTTATTGAGACAGGAATATGGCTACACCTTC. Translation: CASSLLRQEYGYTF.

V usage is TRBV4-1 and J usage is TRBJ1-2; 7 bases agree with TRBD1. The CDR3 has 15 amino acids. The germline V gene encodes CDR1 MGHRA and CDR2 YSYEKL. J was trimmed by 8 bases and V by 4 bases; bases with no gene match: 13. CDR3 sequence (DNA): TGCGCCAGCAGCCTGGAGGGACAGCTACCGTGGGGCTACACCTTC. Translation gives CASSLEGQLPWGYTF.

The chain has TRBV9 and TRBJ1-1; TRBD1 agrees at 12 bases. V gave up 0 bases and J gave up 1 base; unmatched junction bases: 7. Per the germline V gene, CDR1 is SGDLS and CDR2 is YYNGEE. The CDR3 sequence is 18 residues long. The CDR3 reads CASSVASGQGARNTEAFF. CDR3 bases: TGTGCCAGCAGCGTAGCTTCGGGACAGGGGGCAAGGAACACTGAAGCTTTCTTT. Full variable domain (rest looked up from reference TRBV9 and TRBJ1-1): DSGVTQTPKHLITATGQRVTLRCSPRSGDLSVYWYQQSLDQGLQFLIQYYNGEERAKGNILERFSAQQFPDLHSELNLSSLELGDSALYFCASSVASGQGARNTEAFFGQGTRLTVV.

This rearrangement joins TRBV7-2 to TRBJ2-5; no firm D call. The CDR3 contains 17 residues. Trimming left V 5 bases short and J 1 base short, with 20 bases between. The germline gives CDR1 SGHTA, CDR2 FQGNSA. The CDR3 is CASSPTWSPKPQETQYF. Here the CDR3 DNA reads TGTGCCAGCAGCCCAACGTGGAGTCCTAAACCCCAAGAGACCCAGTACTTC.

V is TRBV14 and J is TRBJ2-1; the match to TRBD2 covers 11 bases. Per germline, CDR1 SGHDN and CDR2 FVKESK. Unmatched junction bases numbered 5, after V lost 4 bases and J lost 0 bases. The CDR3 has 17 residues. CDR3 region: CASSRGLAGISYNEQFF. The CDR3 DNA sequence: TGTGCCAGCAGCCGAGGACTAGCGGGTATCTCCTACAATGAGCAGTTCTTC. The variable domain in full, completed from reference TRBV14 and TRBJ2-1, reads EAGVTQFPSHSVIEKGQTVTLRCDPISGHDNLYWYRRVMGKEIKFLLHFVKESKQDESGMPNNRFLAERTGGTYSTLKVQPAELEDSGVYFCASSRGLAGISYNEQFFGPGTRLTVL.